Reported below is one T cell receptor (beta chain). The data were obtained in a study of patients and donors after allogeneic stem cell transplantation. Via MiXCR, TCRdb re-called the RT-PCR reads, giving one row per CDR3 protein. The sample has 400,000 to 450,000 distinct CDR3 sequences, approximately 16% seen once. The CDR3 covers 14 residues. The junction had 8 bases not matched to a gene; V was cut back by 6 bases and J by 7 bases. Germline V lookup: CDR1 ENHRY, CDR2 SYGVKD. The rearrangement joins TRBV10-3 to TRBJ2-1, with TRBD2 matching over 8 bases. The origin of this receptor is a human donor who was either an allogeneic HSCT recipient or a stem cell or donor lymphocyte infusion donor (not recorded which). It is not recorded whose cells these are; they may come from a transplant donor. The specimen sequenced was blood, either unsorted or a sorted T cell fraction (not recorded which). CDR3 sequence: CAIRDSGEGNEQFF. The CDR3, as DNA: TGTGCCATCAGGGATAGCGGGGAGGGGAATGAGCAGTTCTTC.